This TCR beta chain was identified during a study of Graves' ophthalmopathy and Graves' hyperthyroidism (dated by TCRdb to about 2018). About the study as a whole: Peripheral blood was collected at initial diagnosis, before any treatment. Following sampling, methimazole starting at 30 mg daily was administered to hyperthyroidism patients, and high-dose intravenous methylprednisolone was administered to ophthalmopathy patients. A discovery set of about a hundred patients (43 ophthalmopathy, 57 stable hyperthyroidism) was enrolled to explore V-J signatures distinguishing ophthalmopathy from hyperthyroidism. An independent validation cohort comprised 18 hyperthyroidism patients and roughly 15 patients who later progressed from hyperthyroidism to ophthalmopathy. The study used TCR beta repertoire signatures to distinguish Graves' ophthalmopathy from Graves' hyperthyroidism and to predict progression to ophthalmopathy. The 75 to 100 discovery patients were randomly divided into training and test sets at a 7:3 ratio. In total, approximately 130 blood samples were TCR-sequenced: 43 ophthalmopathy, approximately 75 hyperthyroidism and some 17 hyperthyroidism-to-ophthalmopathy patients. In roughly six hyperthyroidism patients, the T-cell repertoires found in thyroid tissue were compared with those found in blood. The full study reports these points: No statistical method was used to set the sample size in advance, and the investigators knew which group each participant was assigned to. In validation, the model predicted ophthalmopathy progression with about 71% sensitivity and about 77% specificity; fewer than 15 predicted patients were CT-confirmed with GO in a median of around 6 months. Most expanded thyroid clonotypes with frequency above 0.001 were also detected in blood, suggesting blood repertoires may reflect the thyroid immune response. In cross-validation, the 13-signature model distinguished ophthalmopathy from stable hyperthyroidism with approximately 90% sensitivity and around 82% specificity, and in the test set the corresponding values were 80% and 75%.

Ophthalmopathy patients had moderately to severely active disease, Clinical Activity Score of at least 3, NOSPECS grade of at least 4, and disease duration under 3 months. Patients were excluded if they had other autoimmune diseases, uncontrolled infections, pregnancy or lactation. Diagnosis relied on clinical symptoms, serum thyroxine, TRAb, thyroid ultrasound and orbital computed tomography. PBMCs were isolated from about 9.1 ml of fresh peripheral blood by Ficoll-Paque density gradient centrifugation. Trizol reagent was used to extract the total RNA, and its quality was then checked on an Agilent 2100 Bioanalyzer. TCR beta CDR3 regions were amplified from RNA transcripts for repertoire sequencing. HTBI primers and the Qiagen OneStep RT-PCR kit were used in a first-round RT-PCR, which was followed by a second-round multiplex PCR, size selection and purification. The libraries underwent paired-end sequencing with 100 bp reads on an Illumina HiSeq2000. In the source study's methods: SOAPnuke was used to process the reads, removing any read that contained adapters or uncalled bases, had a mean Phred below 15, or lacked an exact match to the constant primer or identifier. COPE v1.2.5 was used to merge high-quality paired reads. Unique nucleotide sequences were defined as clonotypes and aligned to IMGT TRB V, D and J references using MiTCR v1.1. Analysis was restricted to V-J combinations with a frequency above 0.0001, which covered 98% to 99.2% of repertoires. For each V-J combination, a TCR clonal expansion and chaos score was defined as the ratio of F50 clonal expansion to chaos observed in the TCRdist matrix. Welch's t-statistics and random forest were used to reduce features to about 14 V-J combinations, which were fed into a naive Bayes classifier. The Morisita-Horn index was used to measure how similar the thyroid and blood repertoires were. The public reads were quality trimmed at Q25 with fastp and then assembled into clones with MiXCR by TCRdb, keeping productive beta chains. Identical CDR3 proteins give one entry, which carries the most common genes and DNA. These V and J calls are TCRdb output, not the study's own analysis. In this sample the table shows about 410,000 distinct CDR3 sequences, 18% of which occur a single time. Roughly 1.5% of the sample is in the top ten clones.

This clonotype was seen ten or more times. Which antigen it targets is not known. Per-base quality was not reported, and no clone a single base away is much larger than it. Sequenced material: peripheral blood. The clonotype comes from a woman between 18 and 29 years old with Graves' ophthalmopathy. Donor details come from another sample of the same person, matched by shared clones.

The DNA sequence is as follows: TGTGCCAGCAGCTTGCGCAGTGGGAGTTGGCAGTACTTC. It specifies CASSLRSGSWQYF. The chain is encoded by TRBV11-2 joined to TRBJ2-4, and the D gene may be TRBD2, 5 bases matching. CDR1 and CDR2 are drawn from the germline V gene: SGHAT, FQNNGV. V lost 3 bases and J lost 13 bases; the stretch between them is 16 bases long. The CDR3 runs 13 residues from the cysteine to the phenylalanine. The retained sequence is limited to the CDR3, 39 bases, with the frame set at the first base.